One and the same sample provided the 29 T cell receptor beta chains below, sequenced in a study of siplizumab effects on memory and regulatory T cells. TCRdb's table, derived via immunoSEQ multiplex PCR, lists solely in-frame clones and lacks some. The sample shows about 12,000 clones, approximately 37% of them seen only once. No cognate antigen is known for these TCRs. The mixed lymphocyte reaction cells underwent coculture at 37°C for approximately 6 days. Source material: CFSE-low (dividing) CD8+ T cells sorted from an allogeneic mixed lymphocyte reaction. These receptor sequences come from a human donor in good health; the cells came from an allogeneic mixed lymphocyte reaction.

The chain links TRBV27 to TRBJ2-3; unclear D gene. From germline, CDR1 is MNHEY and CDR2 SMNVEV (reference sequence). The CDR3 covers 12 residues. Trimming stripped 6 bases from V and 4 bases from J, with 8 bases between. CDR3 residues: CASSSGADTQYF. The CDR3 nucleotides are TGTGCCAGCAGCTCCGGCGCAGATACGCAGTATTTT.

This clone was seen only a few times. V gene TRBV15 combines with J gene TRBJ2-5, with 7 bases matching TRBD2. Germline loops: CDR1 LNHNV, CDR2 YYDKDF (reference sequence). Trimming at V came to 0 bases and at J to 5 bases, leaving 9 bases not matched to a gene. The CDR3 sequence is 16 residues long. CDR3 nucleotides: TGTGCCACCAGCAGAGAAGCACCTCGGGGGGTCGAGACCCAGTACTTC. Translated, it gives CATSREAPRGVETQYF.

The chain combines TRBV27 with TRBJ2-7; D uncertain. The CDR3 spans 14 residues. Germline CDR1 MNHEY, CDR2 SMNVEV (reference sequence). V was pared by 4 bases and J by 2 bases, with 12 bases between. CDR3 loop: CASSYNGPTYEQYF. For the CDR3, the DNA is TGTGCCAGCAGTTACAACGGGCCTACCTACGAGCAGTACTTC.

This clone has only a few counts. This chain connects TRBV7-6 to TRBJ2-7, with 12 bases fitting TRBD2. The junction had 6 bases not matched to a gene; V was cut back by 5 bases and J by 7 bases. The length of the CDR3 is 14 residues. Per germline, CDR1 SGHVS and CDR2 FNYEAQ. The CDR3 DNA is TGTGCCAGCAGCGTCGGACTAGCGGGGTTTGAGCAGTACTTC. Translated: CASSVGLAGFEQYF.

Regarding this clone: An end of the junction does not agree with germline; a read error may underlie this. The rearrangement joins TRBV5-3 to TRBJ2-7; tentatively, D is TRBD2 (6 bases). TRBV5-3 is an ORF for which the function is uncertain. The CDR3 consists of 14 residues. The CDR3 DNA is TGTGCCAGCAGCTTTAGCGGTACCTCCTACGAGCAGTACTTC. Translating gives CASSFSGTSYEQYF.

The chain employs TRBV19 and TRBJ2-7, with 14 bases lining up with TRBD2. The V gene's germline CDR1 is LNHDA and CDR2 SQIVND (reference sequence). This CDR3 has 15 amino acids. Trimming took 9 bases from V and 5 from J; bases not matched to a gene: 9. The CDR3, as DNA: TGTGCCAGCGGACTAGCGGGAGGACCACTTAACGAGCAGTACTTC. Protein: CASGLAGGPLNEQYF.

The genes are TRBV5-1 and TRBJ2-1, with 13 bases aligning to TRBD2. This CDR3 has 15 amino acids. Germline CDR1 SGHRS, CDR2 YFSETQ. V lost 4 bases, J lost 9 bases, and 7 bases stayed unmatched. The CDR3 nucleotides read TGCGCCAGCAGCCTACTAGCGGGGGGGCCAGGTGAGCAGTTCTTC. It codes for CASSLLAGGPGEQFF.

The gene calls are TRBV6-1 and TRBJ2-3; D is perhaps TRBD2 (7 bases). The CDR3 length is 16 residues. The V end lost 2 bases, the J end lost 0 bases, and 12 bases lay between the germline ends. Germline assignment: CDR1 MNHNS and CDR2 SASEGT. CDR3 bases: TGTGCCAGCAGTGAATGGGGGGGGCTTAGCACAGATACGCAGTATTTT. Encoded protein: CASSEWGGLSTDTQYF.

The CDR3 protein is CASSYLQTGGYGYTF. CDR3 nucleotides: TGTGCCAGCAGTTACCTCCAGACAGGGGGCTATGGCTACACCTTC. The chain is built from TRBV6-5 and TRBJ1-2; TRBD1 agrees at 9 bases. Germline V lookup: CDR1 MNHEY, CDR2 SVGAGI. The CDR3 length is 15 residues. V shed 2 bases and J 4 bases; nucleotides not matched to a gene: 5.

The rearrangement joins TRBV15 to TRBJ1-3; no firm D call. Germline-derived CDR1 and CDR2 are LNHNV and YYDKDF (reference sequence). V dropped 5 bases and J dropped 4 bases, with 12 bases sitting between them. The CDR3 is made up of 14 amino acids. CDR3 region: CATSGRSRGNTIYF. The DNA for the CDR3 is TGTGCCACCAGCGGACGATCCAGGGGAAACACCATATATTTT.

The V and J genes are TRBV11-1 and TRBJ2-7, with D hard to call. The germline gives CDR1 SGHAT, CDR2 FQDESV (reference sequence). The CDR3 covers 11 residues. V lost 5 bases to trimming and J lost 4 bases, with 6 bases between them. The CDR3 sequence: CASSPGYEQYF. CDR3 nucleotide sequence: TGTGCCAGCAGCCCCGGGTACGAGCAGTACTTC.

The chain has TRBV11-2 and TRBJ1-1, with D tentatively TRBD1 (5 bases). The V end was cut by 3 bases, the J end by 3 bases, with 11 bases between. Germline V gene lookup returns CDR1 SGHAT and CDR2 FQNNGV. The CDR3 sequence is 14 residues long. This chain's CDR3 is CASSFRGPDTEAFF. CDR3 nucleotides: TGTGCCAGCAGCTTTAGGGGACCGGACACTGAAGCTTTCTTT.

The CDR3 is CASRAGTSGRINNEQFF. DNA of the CDR3: TGTGCCAGCAGAGCCGGGACTAGCGGGAGGATTAACAATGAGCAGTTCTTC. The J gene is TRBJ2-1, the V gene TRBV27, with 15 bases that match TRBD2. Germline assignment: CDR1 MNHEY and CDR2 SMNVEV (reference sequence). V shed 6 bases, J shed 5 bases, and the junction held 8 bases outside the gene matches. This CDR3 has 17 residues.

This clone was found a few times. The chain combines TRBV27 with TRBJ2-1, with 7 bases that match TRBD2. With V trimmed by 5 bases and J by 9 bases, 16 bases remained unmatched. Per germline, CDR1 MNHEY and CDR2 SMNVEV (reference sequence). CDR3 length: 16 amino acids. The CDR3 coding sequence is TGTGCCAGCAGTCCACTAGCGCCCACCGGCGTAGGTGAGCAGTTCTTC. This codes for CASSPLAPTGVGEQFF.

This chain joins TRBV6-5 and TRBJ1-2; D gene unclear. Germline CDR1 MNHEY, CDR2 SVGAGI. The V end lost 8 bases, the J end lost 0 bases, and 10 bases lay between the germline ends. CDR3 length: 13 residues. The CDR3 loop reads CASSESPNYGYTF. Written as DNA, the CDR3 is TGTGCCAGCTCGGAGTCTCCTAACTATGGCTACACCTTC.

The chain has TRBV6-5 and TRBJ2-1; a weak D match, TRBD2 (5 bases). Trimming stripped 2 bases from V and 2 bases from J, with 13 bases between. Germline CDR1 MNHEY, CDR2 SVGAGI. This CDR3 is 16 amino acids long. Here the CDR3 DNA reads TGTGCCAGCAGTTACGGGAGCGGTAGGCCCTACAATGAGCAGTTCTTC. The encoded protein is CASSYGSGRPYNEQFF.

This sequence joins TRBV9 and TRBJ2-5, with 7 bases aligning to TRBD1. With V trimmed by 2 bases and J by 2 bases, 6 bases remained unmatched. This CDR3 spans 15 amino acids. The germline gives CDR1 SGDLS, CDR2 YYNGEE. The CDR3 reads CASSVSGTVQETQYF. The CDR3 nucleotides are TGTGCCAGCAGCGTCTCCGGGACAGTACAAGAGACCCAGTACTTC.

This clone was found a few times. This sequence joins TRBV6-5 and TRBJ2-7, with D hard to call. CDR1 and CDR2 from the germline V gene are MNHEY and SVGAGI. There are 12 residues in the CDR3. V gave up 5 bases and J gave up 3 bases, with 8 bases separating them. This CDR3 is CASSESSYEQYF. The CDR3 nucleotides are TGTGCCAGCAGTGAAAGTAGCTACGAGCAGTACTTC.

This CDR3 reads CASSPASTGELFF. The CDR3 DNA follows: TGTGCCAGCAGCCCCGCCTCCACCGGGGAGCTGTTTTTT. The rearrangement joins TRBV7-3 to TRBJ2-2; D is unclear. V lost 5 bases and J lost 4, with 8 bases in between. Per germline, CDR1 SGHTA and CDR2 FQGTGA. The CDR3 runs to 13 residues.

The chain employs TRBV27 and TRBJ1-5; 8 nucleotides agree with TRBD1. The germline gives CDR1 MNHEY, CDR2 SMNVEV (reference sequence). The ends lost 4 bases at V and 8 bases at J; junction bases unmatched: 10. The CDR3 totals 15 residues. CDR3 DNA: TGTGCCAGCAGTTCCGTAACAGGGGGGATTAAGCCCCAGCATTTT. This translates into CASSSVTGGIKPQHF.

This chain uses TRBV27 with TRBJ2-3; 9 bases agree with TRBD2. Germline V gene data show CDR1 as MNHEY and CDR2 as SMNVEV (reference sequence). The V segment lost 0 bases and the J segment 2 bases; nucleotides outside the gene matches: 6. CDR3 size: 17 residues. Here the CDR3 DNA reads TGTGCCAGCAGTTTATCCCCTAGCGGGATTTACACAGATACGCAGTATTTT. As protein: CASSLSPSGIYTDTQYF.

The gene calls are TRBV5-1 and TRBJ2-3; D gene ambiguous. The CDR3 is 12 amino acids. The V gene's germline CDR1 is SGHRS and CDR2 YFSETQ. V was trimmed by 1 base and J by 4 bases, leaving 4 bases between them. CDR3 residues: CASSLSADTQYF. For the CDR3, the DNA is TGCGCCAGCAGCTTGTCCGCAGATACGCAGTATTTT.

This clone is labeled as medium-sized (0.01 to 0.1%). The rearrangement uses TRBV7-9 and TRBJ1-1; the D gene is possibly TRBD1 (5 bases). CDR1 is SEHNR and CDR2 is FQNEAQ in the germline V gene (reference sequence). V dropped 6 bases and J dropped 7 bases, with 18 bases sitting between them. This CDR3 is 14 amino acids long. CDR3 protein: CASRAIGEGIEAFF. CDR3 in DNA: TGTGCCAGCAGGGCCATTGGAGAGGGGATTGAAGCTTTCTTT.

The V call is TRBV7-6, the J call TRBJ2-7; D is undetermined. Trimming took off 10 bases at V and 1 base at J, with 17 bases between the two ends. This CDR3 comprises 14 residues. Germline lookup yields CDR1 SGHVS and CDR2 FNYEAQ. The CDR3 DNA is TGTGCCACCACGCCACGTGGAGTATCCTACGAGCAGTACTTC. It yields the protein CATTPRGVSYEQYF.

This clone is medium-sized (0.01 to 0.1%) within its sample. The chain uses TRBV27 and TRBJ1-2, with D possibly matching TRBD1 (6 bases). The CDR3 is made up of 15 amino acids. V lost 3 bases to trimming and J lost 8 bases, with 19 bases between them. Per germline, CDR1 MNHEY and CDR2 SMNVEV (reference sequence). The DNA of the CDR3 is TGTGCCAGCAGTTTTTTGGGGGCGCATTATTTAGGCTACACCTTC. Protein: CASSFLGAHYLGYTF.

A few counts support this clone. For the CDR3, the DNA is TGCGCCAGCAGCCAAGGACAGGGGGCTTACGAGCAGTACTTC. As protein: CASSQGQGAYEQYF. This chain uses TRBV4-1 with TRBJ2-7; TRBD1 matches 10 bases. After removal of 1 base from V and 4 bases from J, the junction contained 1 base not matched to a gene. CDR3 length equals 14 residues. The germline V gene has CDR1 MGHRA and CDR2 YSYEKL.

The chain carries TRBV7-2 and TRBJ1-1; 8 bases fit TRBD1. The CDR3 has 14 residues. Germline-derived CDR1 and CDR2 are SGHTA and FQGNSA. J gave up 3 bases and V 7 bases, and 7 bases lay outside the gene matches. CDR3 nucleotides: TGTGCCAGCACCCCAGGGGGCGGATACACTGAAGCTTTCTTT. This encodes CASTPGGGYTEAFF.

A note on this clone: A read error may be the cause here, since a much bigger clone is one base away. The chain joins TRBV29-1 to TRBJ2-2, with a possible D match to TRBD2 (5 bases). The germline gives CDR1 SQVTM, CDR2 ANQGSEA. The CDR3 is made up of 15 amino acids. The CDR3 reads CRVEERLANTGELFF. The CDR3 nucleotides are TGCAGAGTTGAAGAAAGGCTAGCAAACACCGGGGAGCTGTTTTTT.

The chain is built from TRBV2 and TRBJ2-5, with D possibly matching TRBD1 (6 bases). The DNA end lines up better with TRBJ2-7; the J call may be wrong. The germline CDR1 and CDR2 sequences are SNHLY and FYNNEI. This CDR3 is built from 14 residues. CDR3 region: CASSRTASSYEQYF. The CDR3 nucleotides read TGTGCCAGCAGCAGGACAGCGAGCTCCTACGAGCAGTACTTC.